The clone carrying this TCR beta chain has only a few counts. The CDR3 is 14 amino acids. Trimming stripped 6 bases from V and 0 bases from J, with 11 bases between. In germline, CDR1 is SNHLY, CDR2 FYNNEI. This entry is derived from a study of T cell responses to AZD1222 COVID-19 vaccine. The protocol was immunoSEQ multiplex PCR, while the TCRdb copy is restricted to in-frame clones and leaves out a portion. The sample shows 130,000 or so clones, more than 65% of them seen only once. The sample here was peripheral blood, taken 28 days after the second AZD1222 dose. This receptor was taken from an adult who received the AZD1222 COVID-19 vaccine. The chain has TRBV2 and TRBJ1-1, with TRBD1 as a possible D gene (6 bases). CDR3 sequence reads: CASSPGEMNTEAFF. The CDR3 region has the DNA TGTGCCAGCAGCCCAGGGGAGATGAACACTGAAGCTTTCTTT. Full variable domain (remainder filled in from reference TRBV2 and TRBJ1-1): EPEVTQTPSHQVTQMGQEVILRCVPISNHLYFYWYRQILGQKVEFLVSFYNNEISEKSEIFDDQFSVERPDGSNFTLKIRSTKLEDSAMYFCASSPGEMNTEAFFGQGTRLTVV.